This TCR beta chain came from a study of shared clonotypes between healthy human individuals. TCRdb keeps only in-frame clones here, not all; method: immunoSEQ multiplex PCR. Among about 650,000 clones listed, nearly 97% were seen once. Selected positively for CCR7 and CD45RO-negative, naive CD8 cells excluded terminally differentiated effector memory CD45RA+ cells. Per the germline V gene, CDR1 is MDHEN and CDR2 is SYDVKM. The CDR3 runs to 12 residues. J is TRBJ2-5 and V is TRBV28; D is ambiguous. With the DNA end fitting TRBJ2-7 better, the J assignment may be wrong. The sequenced sample consisted of naive CD8+ T cells sorted from blood. The receptor comes from a woman in her 30s in good health. The CDR3, as DNA: TGTGCCAGCAGTACGCCCGCCTACGAGCAGTACTTC. This translates into CASSTPAYEQYF.